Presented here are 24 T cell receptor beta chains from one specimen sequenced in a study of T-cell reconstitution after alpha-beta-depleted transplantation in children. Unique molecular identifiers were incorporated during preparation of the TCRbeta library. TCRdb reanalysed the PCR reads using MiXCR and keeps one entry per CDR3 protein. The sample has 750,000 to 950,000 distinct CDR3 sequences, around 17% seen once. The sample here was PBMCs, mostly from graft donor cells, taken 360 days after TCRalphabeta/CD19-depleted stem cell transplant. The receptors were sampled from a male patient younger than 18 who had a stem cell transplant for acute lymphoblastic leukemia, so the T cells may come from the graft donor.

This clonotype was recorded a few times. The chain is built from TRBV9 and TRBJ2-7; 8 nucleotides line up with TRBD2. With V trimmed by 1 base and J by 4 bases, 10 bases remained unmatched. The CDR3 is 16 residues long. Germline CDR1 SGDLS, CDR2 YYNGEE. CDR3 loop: CASSVKFGGRRYEQYF. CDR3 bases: TGTGCCAGCAGCGTAAAGTTTGGCGGGAGGCGGTACGAGCAGTACTTC.

CDR3 amino acids: CSVEDRGKAKNIQYF. Written as DNA, the CDR3 is TGCAGCGTTGAAGATCGAGGGAAAGCCAAAAACATTCAGTACTTC. The chain employs TRBV29-1 and TRBJ2-4; possibly TRBD2 for D (5 bases). Looked up from germline, CDR1 is SQVTM and CDR2 is ANQGSEA. The CDR3 is 15 amino acids. The ends were cut back, 0 bases at V and 0 bases at J, with 9 bases in the middle.

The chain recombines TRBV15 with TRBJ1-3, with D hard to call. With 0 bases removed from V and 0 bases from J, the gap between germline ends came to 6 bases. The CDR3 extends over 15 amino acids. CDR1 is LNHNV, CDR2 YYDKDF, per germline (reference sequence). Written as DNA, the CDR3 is TGTGCCACCAGCAGAGATCGCTTCTCTGGAAACACCATATATTTT. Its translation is CATSRDRFSGNTIYF.

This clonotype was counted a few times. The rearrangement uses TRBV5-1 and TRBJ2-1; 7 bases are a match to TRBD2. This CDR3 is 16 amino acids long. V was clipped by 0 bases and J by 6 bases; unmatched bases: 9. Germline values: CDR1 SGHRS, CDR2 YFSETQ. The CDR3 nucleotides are TGCGCCAGCAGCTTGGGGGCGGGAGTATCCCTCAATGAGCAGTTCTTC. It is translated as CASSLGAGVSLNEQFF.

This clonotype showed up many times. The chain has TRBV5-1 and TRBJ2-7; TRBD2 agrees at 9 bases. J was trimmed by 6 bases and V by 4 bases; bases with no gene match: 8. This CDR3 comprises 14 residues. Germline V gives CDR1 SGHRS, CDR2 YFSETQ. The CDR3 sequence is CASSLSGSSVEQYF. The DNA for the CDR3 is TGCGCCAGCAGCCTTAGCGGGAGCTCGGTCGAGCAGTACTTC. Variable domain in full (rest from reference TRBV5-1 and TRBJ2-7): KAGVTQTPRYLIKTRGQQVTLSCSPISGHRSVSWYQQTPGQGLQFLFEYFSETQRNKGNFPGRFSGRQFSNSRSEMNVSTLELGDSALYLCASSLSGSSVEQYFGPGTRLTVT.

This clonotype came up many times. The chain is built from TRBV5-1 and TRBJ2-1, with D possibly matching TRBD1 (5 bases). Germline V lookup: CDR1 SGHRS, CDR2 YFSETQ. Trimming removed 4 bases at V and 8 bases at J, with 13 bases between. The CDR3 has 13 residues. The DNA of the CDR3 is TGCGCCAGCAGCACACAGGTCACGGATGAGCAGTTCTTC. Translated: CASSTQVTDEQFF.

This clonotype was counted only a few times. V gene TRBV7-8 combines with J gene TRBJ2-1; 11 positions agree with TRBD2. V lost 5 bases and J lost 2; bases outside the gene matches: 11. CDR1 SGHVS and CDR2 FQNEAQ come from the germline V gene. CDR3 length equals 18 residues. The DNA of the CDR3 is TGTGCCAGCAGCCCCGGGACTAGCGGAGTCGCCCCCTACAATGAGCAGTTCTTC. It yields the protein CASSPGTSGVAPYNEQFF.

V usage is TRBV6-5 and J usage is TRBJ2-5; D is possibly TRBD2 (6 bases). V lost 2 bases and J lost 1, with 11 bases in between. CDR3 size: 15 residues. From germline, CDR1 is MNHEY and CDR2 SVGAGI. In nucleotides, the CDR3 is TGTGCCAGCAGTTACGTCGGGGGAATCCAAGAGACCCAGTACTTC. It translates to CASSYVGGIQETQYF.

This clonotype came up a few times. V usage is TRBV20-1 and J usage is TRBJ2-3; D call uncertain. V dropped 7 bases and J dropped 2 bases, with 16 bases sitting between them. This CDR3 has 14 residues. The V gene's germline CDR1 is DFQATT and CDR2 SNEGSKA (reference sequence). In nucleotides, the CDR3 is TGCAGTGAAACGGGCCTTAGCATCACAGATACGCAGTATTTT. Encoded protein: CSETGLSITDTQYF.

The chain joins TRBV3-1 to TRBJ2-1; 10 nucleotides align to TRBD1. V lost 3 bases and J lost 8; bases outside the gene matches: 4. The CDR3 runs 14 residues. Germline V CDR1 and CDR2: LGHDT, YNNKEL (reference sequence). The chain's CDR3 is CASSQGQGSYEQFF. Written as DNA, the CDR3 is TGTGCCAGCAGCCAGGGACAGGGGAGCTATGAGCAGTTCTTC.

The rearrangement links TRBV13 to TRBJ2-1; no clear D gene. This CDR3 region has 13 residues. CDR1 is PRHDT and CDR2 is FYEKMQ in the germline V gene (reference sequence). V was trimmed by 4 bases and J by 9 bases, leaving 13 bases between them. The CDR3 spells CASSSTLHTEQFF. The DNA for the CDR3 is TGTGCCAGCAGCTCCACTCTACACACTGAGCAGTTCTTC.

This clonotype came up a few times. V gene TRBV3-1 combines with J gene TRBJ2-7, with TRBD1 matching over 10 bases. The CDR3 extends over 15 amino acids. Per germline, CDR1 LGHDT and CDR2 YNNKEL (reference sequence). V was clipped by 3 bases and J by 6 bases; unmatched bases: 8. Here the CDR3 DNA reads TGTGCCAGCAGCCACTGGACAGGGGGACCCCTCGAGCAGTACTTC. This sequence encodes CASSHWTGGPLEQYF.

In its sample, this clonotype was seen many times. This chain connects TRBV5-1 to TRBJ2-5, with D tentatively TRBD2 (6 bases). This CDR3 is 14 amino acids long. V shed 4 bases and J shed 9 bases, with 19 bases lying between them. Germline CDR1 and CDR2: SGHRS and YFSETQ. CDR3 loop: CASSLLALGTSQYF. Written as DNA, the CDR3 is TGCGCCAGCAGCCTACTAGCACTAGGGACTTCCCAGTACTTC. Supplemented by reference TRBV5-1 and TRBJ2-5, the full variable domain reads KAGVTQTPRYLIKTRGQQVTLSCSPISGHRSVSWYQQTPGQGLQFLFEYFSETQRNKGNFPGRFSGRQFSNSRSEMNVSTLELGDSALYLCASSLLALGTSQYFGPGTRLLVL.

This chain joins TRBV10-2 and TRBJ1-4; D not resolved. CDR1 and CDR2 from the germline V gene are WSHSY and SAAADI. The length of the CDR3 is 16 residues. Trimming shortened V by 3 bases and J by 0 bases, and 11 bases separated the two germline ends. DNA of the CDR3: TGCGCCAGCAGTGAAAACCTCCTTGCAACTAATGAAAAACTGTTTTTT. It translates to CASSENLLATNEKLFF.

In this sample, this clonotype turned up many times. The CDR3: CSASDQGFNEQFF. The CDR3 DNA follows: TGCAGTGCTAGCGACCAGGGGTTCAATGAGCAGTTCTTC. This chain links TRBV20-1 with TRBJ2-1; perhaps TRBD1 as D (6 bases). Trimming took 3 bases from V and 6 from J, leaving 12 bases between them. From germline, CDR1 is DFQATT and CDR2 SNEGSKA (reference sequence). The CDR3 is 13 residues long.

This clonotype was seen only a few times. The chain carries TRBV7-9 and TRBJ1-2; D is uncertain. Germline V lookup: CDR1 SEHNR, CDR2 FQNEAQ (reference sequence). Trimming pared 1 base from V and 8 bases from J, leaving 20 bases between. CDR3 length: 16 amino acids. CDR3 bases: TGTGCCAGCAGCTTAGTGATCGCAGGACTAGTAGCGGGCTACACCTTC. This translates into CASSLVIAGLVAGYTF.

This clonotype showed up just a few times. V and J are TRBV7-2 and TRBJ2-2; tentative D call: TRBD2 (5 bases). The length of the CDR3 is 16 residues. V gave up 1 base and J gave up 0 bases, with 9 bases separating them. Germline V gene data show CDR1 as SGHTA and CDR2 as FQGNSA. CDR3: CASSLEGGPNTGELFF. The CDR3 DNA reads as TGTGCCAGCAGCTTAGAAGGCGGGCCGAACACCGGGGAGCTGTTTTTT.

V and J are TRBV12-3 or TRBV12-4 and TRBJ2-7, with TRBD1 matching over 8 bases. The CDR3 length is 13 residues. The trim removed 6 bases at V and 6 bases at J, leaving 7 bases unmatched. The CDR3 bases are TGTGCCAGCAGGGTGGACAGGGCCGGCGAGCAGTACTTC. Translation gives CASRVDRAGEQYF.

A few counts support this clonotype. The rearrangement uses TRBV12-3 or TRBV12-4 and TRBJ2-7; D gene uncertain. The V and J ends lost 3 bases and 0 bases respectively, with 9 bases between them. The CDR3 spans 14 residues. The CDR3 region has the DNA TGTGCCAGCAGTTTTCGAGCCTACTCCTACGAGCAGTACTTC. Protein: CASSFRAYSYEQYF.

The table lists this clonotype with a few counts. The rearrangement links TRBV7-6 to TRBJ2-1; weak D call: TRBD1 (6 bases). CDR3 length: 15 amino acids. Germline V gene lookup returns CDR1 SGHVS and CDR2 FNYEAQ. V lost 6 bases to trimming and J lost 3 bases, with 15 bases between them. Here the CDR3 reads CASRDLGRGYNEQFF. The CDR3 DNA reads TGTGCCAGCAGGGACTTGGGCAGGGGCTACAATGAGCAGTTCTTC.

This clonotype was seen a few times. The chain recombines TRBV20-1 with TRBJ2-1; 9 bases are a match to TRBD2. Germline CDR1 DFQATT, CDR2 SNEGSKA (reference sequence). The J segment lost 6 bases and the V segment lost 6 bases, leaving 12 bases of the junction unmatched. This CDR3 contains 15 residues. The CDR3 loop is CSAPLAGGPRNEQFF. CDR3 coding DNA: TGCAGTGCCCCGCTGGCGGGAGGGCCGCGCAATGAGCAGTTCTTC.

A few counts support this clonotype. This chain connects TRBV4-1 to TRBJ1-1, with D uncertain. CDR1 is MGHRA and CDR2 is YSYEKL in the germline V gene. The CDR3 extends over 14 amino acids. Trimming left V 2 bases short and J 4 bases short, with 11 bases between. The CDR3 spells CASSQWVRGTEAFF. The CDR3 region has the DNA TGCGCCAGCAGCCAATGGGTGAGAGGCACTGAAGCTTTCTTT.

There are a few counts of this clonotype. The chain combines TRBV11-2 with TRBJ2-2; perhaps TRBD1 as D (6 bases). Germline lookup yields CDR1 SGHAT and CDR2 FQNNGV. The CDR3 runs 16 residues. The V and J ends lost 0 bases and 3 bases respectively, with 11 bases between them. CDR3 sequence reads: CASSLDRGWDTGELFF. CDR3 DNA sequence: TGTGCCAGCAGCTTAGATAGGGGGTGGGACACCGGGGAGCTGTTTTTT. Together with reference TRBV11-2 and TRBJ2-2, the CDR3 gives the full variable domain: EAGVAQSPRYKIIEKRQSVAFWCNPISGHATLYWYQQILGQGPKLLIQFQNNGVVDDSQLPKDRFSAERLKGVDSTLKIQPAKLEDSAVYLCASSLDRGWDTGELFFGEGSRLTVL.

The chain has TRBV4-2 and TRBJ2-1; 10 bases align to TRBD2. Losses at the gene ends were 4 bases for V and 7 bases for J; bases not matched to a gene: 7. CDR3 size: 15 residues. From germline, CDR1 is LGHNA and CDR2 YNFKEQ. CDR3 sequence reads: CASSPSGSRNNEQFF. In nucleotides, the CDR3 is TGTGCCAGCAGCCCTAGCGGGAGTCGAAATAATGAGCAGTTCTTC.